This TCR beta chain was observed in a study of CD8+ T cells in alopecia areata (dated by TCRdb to 2017 to 2018). Concerning the study at large: The study used high-throughput TCRbeta sequencing to examine T cell clonal expansion in alopecia areata, in both the C3H/HeJ mouse model and human patients. Scalp tissue and sorted CD4+ and CD8+ peripheral blood T cells from patchy and totalis/universalis alopecia areata patients and from healthy controls were covered by human TCRbeta sequencing. TCRbeta CDR3 regions were amplified by immunoSEQ multiplex PCR with 35 Vbeta forward and 13 Jbeta reverse primers. RNA came from the PAXgene miRNA kit for fixed scalp, the miRNeasy kit for PBMCs, and the RNeasy kit for mouse skin. Scalp clonality was compared across normal scalp (n=4), patchy alopecia areata scalp (n=8), and alopecia totalis/universalis scalp (n=8).

From the cysteine through the phenylalanine, the CDR3 covers 14 amino acids. CDR3 DNA only is kept here, 42 bases in frame from base 1. From a lookup of the germline V gene, CDR1 and CDR2 are MDHEN and SYDVKM. V loses 3 bases of germline sequence and J loses 4 bases, and the interval between the two ends is 7 bases. This clone was counted between two and nine times. Its antigen is currently not known. No per-base quality is available; no much larger clone lies one base away. Library creation used the immunoSEQ multiplex PCR assay. RNA was extracted from all samples and reverse transcribed into cDNA as template for TCR sequencing. First-strand cDNA was synthesized with SuperScript III using a 2:1 mix of oligo-dT and random hexamers. A synthetic immune receptor repertoire was used to gauge amplification bias, and whatever bias remained was removed computationally. In the authors' own workflow: After raw reads were preprocessed to remove errors, the CDR3 was defined following IMGT conventions as running from the conserved cysteine to phenylalanine. Clonality was computed by normalizing Shannon entropy by log2 of the number of productive unique TCRs and subtracting the result from 1. Whether scalp clones were CD4 or CD8 was inferred by matching scalp TCRbeta sequences against CD4 and CD8 repertoires sorted from blood. The table was pulled from immuneACCESS by TCRdb, which kept in-frame rearrangements only. Such tables lose some clones; where checked, under half of the loss comes from unresolved V genes, and the rest has no known cause. V and J calls and clone size are given by that table; D and trimming were obtained from the DNA. The sample yields 130,000 or so clones; around 50% were counted once. The ten largest make up about 11% of the sample.

From alopecia areata patients, peripheral blood was collected along with lesional scalp punch biopsies. PBMCs were isolated by density centrifugation and stained for CD3, CD4 and CD8, and CD4+ and CD8+ T cells were sorted on a FACSAria. As part of a multicenter biomarker study, untreated alopecia areata patients were recruited. In several patients from the biomarker study, blood CD8+ T cells were sorted further into NKG2D-low and NKG2D-high fractions. Overall study results and their limits: Compared with normal scalp, lesional scalp, particularly in alopecia totalis/universalis, had higher clonality and more expanded CD8+ clones, which suggests antigenic drive. Unlike mouse skin, which is dominated by gammadelta T cells, normal human skin has resident alphabeta T cells that are also sequenced, and this complicates analysis of the scalp TCR repertoire. Compared with mice, TCR sequences shared between patients were less clear, possibly partly because of HLA diversity across the patient population.

The chain uses TRBV28 and TRBJ2-6; the D gene assignment is ambiguous. Sample: NKG2D-low CD8+ T cells sorted from blood. This specimen's cell subset or site label, interpreted: sorted CD8+ NKG2D-low blood T cells. The TCR comes from a human donor with alopecia areata. The DNA reads as follows: TGTGCCAGCAGTTTGGGGTCCGGGGCCAACGTCCTGACTTTC. This encodes CASSLGSGANVLTF.